This is a list of T cell receptor beta chains from one sample in a study of identical twins. Via MiXCR, TCRdb re-called the 5' RACE reads, giving one row per CDR3 protein. In the table there are fewer than 900,000 distinct CDR3 sequences, less than 25% of which are singletons. The data were also submitted as part of a second study, on T cells expressing NK-cell markers.

Sequences were obtained from PBMCs. The receptors derive from a young woman in good health. The CDR3 runs from the conserved cysteine through the conserved F or W. Fields, in order: D gene, V gene, clone size, J gene, CDR3 protein, CDR3 DNA. The D gene is left open where the match is weak. Some rows have no size entry. The others give once, few or many, or a class for an expanded clone.

d_gene: TRBD1; v_gene: TRBV24-1; abundance: few; j_gene: TRBJ1-1; CDR3aa: CATTGTAVGDTEAFF; CDR3nt: TGTGCCACCACGGGGACAGCCGTTGGGGACACTGAAGCTTTCTTT
d_gene: -; v_gene: TRBV29-1; abundance: -; j_gene: TRBJ2-3; CDR3aa: CSAARGTSTDTQYF; CDR3nt: TGCAGCGCTGCCCGGGGGACTAGCACAGATACGCAGTATTTT
d_gene: -; v_gene: TRBV20-1; abundance: -; j_gene: TRBJ2-3; CDR3aa: CSASDGTASTDTQYF; CDR3nt: TGCAGTGCTAGCGACGGGACGGCAAGCACAGATACGCAGTATTTT
d_gene: -; v_gene: TRBV6-5; abundance: few; j_gene: TRBJ2-2; CDR3aa: CASSYGAGAGTGELFF; CDR3nt: TGTGCCAGCAGTTACGGGGCGGGGGCTGGCACCGGGGAGCTGTTTTTT
d_gene: TRBD1; v_gene: TRBV5-1; abundance: -; j_gene: TRBJ1-1; CDR3aa: CASSIGTAGDTEAFF; CDR3nt: TGCGCCAGCAGCATCGGGACAGCGGGTGACACTGAAGCTTTCTTT
d_gene: -; v_gene: TRBV2; abundance: many; j_gene: TRBJ2-4; CDR3aa: CASSVQRQLGIQYF; CDR3nt: TGTGCCAGCAGCGTCCAACGTCAGCTCGGCATTCAGTACTTC
d_gene: TRBD1; v_gene: TRBV6-5; abundance: many; j_gene: TRBJ1-1; CDR3aa: CASRLTGGGYSAEAFF; CDR3nt: TGTGCCAGCAGATTAACAGGGGGAGGGTATAGCGCTGAAGCTTTCTTT
d_gene: -; v_gene: TRBV18; abundance: -; j_gene: TRBJ1-1; CDR3aa: CASSSSHRSTEAFF; CDR3nt: TGTGCCAGCTCATCCTCTCACAGGTCTACTGAAGCTTTCTTT
d_gene: TRBD2; v_gene: TRBV12-3/TRBV12-4; abundance: few; j_gene: TRBJ2-1; CDR3aa: CAASFAGAYNEQFF; CDR3nt: TGTGCCGCCTCTTTTGCGGGAGCCTACAATGAGCAGTTCTTC
d_gene: TRBD1; v_gene: TRBV20-1; abundance: few; j_gene: TRBJ1-2; CDR3aa: CSARTGDKGYTF; CDR3nt: TGCAGTGCTAGGACAGGGGATAAAGGCTACACCTTC
d_gene: -; v_gene: TRBV20-1; abundance: -; j_gene: TRBJ1-2; CDR3aa: CSARIRGRGYGYTF; CDR3nt: TGCAGTGCTAGAATTCGGGGCAGGGGTTATGGCTACACCTTC
d_gene: -; v_gene: TRBV18; abundance: few; j_gene: TRBJ2-1; CDR3aa: CASSQTKTEQFF; CDR3nt: TGTGCCAGCTCACAGACCAAGACTGAGCAGTTCTTC
d_gene: TRBD1; v_gene: TRBV9; abundance: few; j_gene: TRBJ2-5; CDR3aa: CASSHMGQGIQETQYF; CDR3nt: TGTGCCAGCAGCCATATGGGACAGGGGATACAAGAGACCCAGTACTTC
d_gene: -; v_gene: TRBV20-1; abundance: few; j_gene: TRBJ2-7; CDR3aa: CSARNVTGFFSYEQYF; CDR3nt: TGCAGTGCTAGAAACGTTACAGGATTTTTTTCCTACGAGCAGTACTTC
d_gene: -; v_gene: TRBV7-2; abundance: few; j_gene: TRBJ2-5; CDR3aa: CASSQGQKGTQYF; CDR3nt: TGTGCCAGCAGCCAAGGTCAAAAGGGGACCCAGTACTTC
d_gene: -; v_gene: TRBV15; abundance: once; j_gene: TRBJ2-2; CDR3aa: CATSTYTGELFF; CDR3nt: TGTGCCACCAGCACGTACACCGGGGAGCTGTTTTTT
d_gene: -; v_gene: TRBV19; abundance: many; j_gene: TRBJ2-1; CDR3aa: CASSGRGSYNEQFF; CDR3nt: TGTGCCAGTAGTGGACGGGGCTCCTACAATGAGCAGTTCTTC
d_gene: TRBD2; v_gene: TRBV4-3; abundance: -; j_gene: TRBJ2-1; CDR3aa: CASSQGLHNYYNEQFF; CDR3nt: TGCGCCAGCAGCCAGGGACTACACAACTATTACAATGAGCAGTTCTTC
d_gene: -; v_gene: TRBV20-1; abundance: -; j_gene: TRBJ2-7; CDR3aa: CSAGEVRTESYEQYF; CDR3nt: TGCAGTGCTGGGGAAGTACGGACAGAATCGTACGAGCAGTACTTC
d_gene: -; v_gene: TRBV5-1; abundance: few; j_gene: TRBJ2-1; CDR3aa: CASSGSVSTALFF; CDR3nt: TGCGCCAGCAGCGGGTCCGTTTCGACAGCGCTCTTCTTC
d_gene: -; v_gene: TRBV7-3; abundance: -; j_gene: TRBJ2-1; CDR3aa: CASRFGGPNEQFF; CDR3nt: TGTGCCAGCAGATTCGGGGGTCCCAATGAGCAGTTCTTC
d_gene: -; v_gene: TRBV20-1; abundance: many; j_gene: TRBJ2-7; CDR3aa: CSARGGGNEQYF; CDR3nt: TGCAGTGCTAGGGGAGGGGGTAACGAGCAGTACTTC
d_gene: -; v_gene: TRBV7-3; abundance: -; j_gene: TRBJ2-3; CDR3aa: CASSSAAVLGRSDTQYF; CDR3nt: TGTGCCAGCAGCTCCGCGGCAGTCCTCGGTCGTTCAGATACGCAGTATTTT
d_gene: -; v_gene: TRBV7-9; abundance: -; j_gene: TRBJ2-1; CDR3aa: CASSLIREQFF; CDR3nt: TGTGCCAGCAGCTTAATCCGGGAGCAGTTCTTC
d_gene: TRBD1; v_gene: TRBV10-3; abundance: few; j_gene: TRBJ1-1; CDR3aa: CAISDNRGGSEAFF; CDR3nt: TGTGCCATCAGTGATAACAGGGGTGGCTCTGAAGCTTTCTTT
d_gene: -; v_gene: TRBV12-5; abundance: many; j_gene: TRBJ2-5; CDR3aa: CASGPGTTVQETQYF; CDR3nt: TGTGCTAGTGGCCCCGGGACAACCGTTCAAGAGACCCAGTACTTC
d_gene: TRBD2; v_gene: TRBV5-4; abundance: -; j_gene: TRBJ2-1; CDR3aa: CASSSQRERTQGEQFF; CDR3nt: TGTGCCAGCAGCTCCCAGCGGGAGAGGACCCAAGGTGAGCAGTTCTTC